The 5 T cell receptor beta chains below come from one sample, sequenced in a study of PD-L1 blockade in urothelial cancer. As to time point: pretreatment peripheral blood. Some clones are missing from TCRdb's copy, which holds only in-frame ones; the method was immunoSEQ multiplex PCR. The data contain approximately 50,000 clones, around 80% of them seen just once; the ten biggest clones take up around 3.2%. The source was PBMCs, collected around atezolizumab (anti-PD-L1) treatment. The receptors were sampled from a man aged 65-85 years with urothelial cancer.

The V gene is TRBV5-1, the J gene TRBJ1-4; D gene ambiguous. Germline CDR1 and CDR2: SGHRS and YFSETQ. The V end lost 1 base, the J end lost 5 bases, and 15 bases lay between the germline ends. The CDR3 has 16 residues. The CDR3 reads CASSLSAFGPNEKLFF. CDR3 bases: TGCGCCAGCAGCTTGTCCGCGTTTGGGCCGAATGAAAAACTGTTTTTT.

V usage is TRBV5-1 and J usage is TRBJ1-6; weak D call: TRBD1 (6 bases). V was shortened by 0 bases and J by 7 bases, with 11 bases between the two germline ends. CDR1 is SGHRS, CDR2 YFSETQ, per germline. This CDR3 region has 15 residues. The CDR3: CASSLAGDINSPLHF. The CDR3 nucleotides read TGCGCCAGCAGCTTGGCCGGGGACATAAATTCACCCCTCCACTTT. Full variable domain (remainder filled in from reference TRBV5-1 and TRBJ1-6): KAGVTQTPRYLIKTRGQQVTLSCSPISGHRSVSWYQQTPGQGLQFLFEYFSETQRNKGNFPGRFSGRQFSNSRSEMNVSTLELGDSALYLCASSLAGDINSPLHFGNGTRLTVT.

The chain employs TRBV10-3 and TRBJ2-7; 8 bases map to TRBD2. Losses at the gene ends were 6 bases for V and 7 bases for J; bases not matched to a gene: 17. The germline gives CDR1 ENHRY, CDR2 SYGVKD. The length of the CDR3 is 16 residues. The CDR3 DNA reads as TGTGCCATCAGCGGGACTAGTGCGTCGTTGGGTGGGGAGCAGTACTTC. Encoded protein: CAISGTSASLGGEQYF.

This chain links TRBV23-1 with TRBJ1-2, with a tentative D call TRBD1 (6 bases). TRBV23-1 is noted as an ORF with a role that remains uncertain. V was trimmed by 2 bases and J by 6 bases, leaving 16 bases between them. CDR3 length: 15 residues. The chain's CDR3 is CASSQPQFGGDGYTF. The CDR3 bases are TGCGCCAGCAGTCAACCTCAATTTGGGGGCGATGGCTACACCTTC.

The chain combines TRBV7-2 with TRBJ2-3; TRBD1 is a possible D gene (6 bases). Germline CDR1 is SGHTA and CDR2 is FQGNSA. Between the trimmed V and J ends, which lost 6 bases and 6 bases, there was a span of 19 bases. This CDR3 has 15 amino acids. The CDR3 spells CASRPAGTRRDTQYF. The CDR3 DNA reads as TGTGCCAGCAGACCTGCCGGGACAAGACGCGATACGCAGTATTTT. Combining the CDR3 with reference TRBV7-2 and TRBJ2-3 gives the whole variable domain GAGVSQSPSNKVTEKGKDVELRCDPISGHTALYWYRQSLGQGLEFLIYFQGNSAPDKSGLPSDRFSAERTGGSVSTLTIQRTQQEDSAVYLCASRPAGTRRDTQYFGPGTRLTVL.